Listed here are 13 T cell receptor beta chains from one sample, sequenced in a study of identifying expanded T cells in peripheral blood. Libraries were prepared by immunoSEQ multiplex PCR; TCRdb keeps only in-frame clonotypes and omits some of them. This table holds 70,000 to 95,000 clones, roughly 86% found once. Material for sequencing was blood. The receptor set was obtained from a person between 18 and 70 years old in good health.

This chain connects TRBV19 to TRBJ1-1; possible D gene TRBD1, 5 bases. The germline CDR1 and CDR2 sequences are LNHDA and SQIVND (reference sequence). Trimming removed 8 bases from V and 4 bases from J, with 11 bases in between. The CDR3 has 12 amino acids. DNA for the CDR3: TGTGCCAGTTGTCCCGGGGGCACTGAAGCTTTCTTT. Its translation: CASCPGGTEAFF.

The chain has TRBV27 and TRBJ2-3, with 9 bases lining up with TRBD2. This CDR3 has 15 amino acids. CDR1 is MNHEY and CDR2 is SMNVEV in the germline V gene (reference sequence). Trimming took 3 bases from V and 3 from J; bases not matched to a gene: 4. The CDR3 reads CASSLRGGRTDTQYF. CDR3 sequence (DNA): TGTGCCAGCAGTTTGCGGGGGGGGCGGACAGATACGCAGTATTTT.

Written as DNA, the CDR3 is TGTGCCAGCAGCCCACGGACAGCCCTCGCCAAAAACATTCAGTACTTC. This codes for CASSPRTALAKNIQYF. The chain uses TRBV11-2 and TRBJ2-4; perhaps TRBD1 as D (6 bases). The V gene's germline CDR1 is SGHAT and CDR2 FQNNGV. The V gene lost 5 bases and the J gene lost 1 base, with 15 bases spanning the gap. This CDR3 spans 16 amino acids.

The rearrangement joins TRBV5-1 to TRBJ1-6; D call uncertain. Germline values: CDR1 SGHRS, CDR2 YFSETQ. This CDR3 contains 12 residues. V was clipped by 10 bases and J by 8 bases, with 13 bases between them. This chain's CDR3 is CASKGSYSPLHF. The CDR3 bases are TGCGCCTCAAAAGGCAGCTATTCACCCCTCCACTTT.

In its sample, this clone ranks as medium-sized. The chain's CDR3 is CASSDRDNSPLHF. In DNA, the CDR3 is TGTGCCAGCAGTGACAGGGATAATTCACCCCTCCACTTT. V and J are TRBV6-1 and TRBJ1-6, with D possibly TRBD1 on 5 matching bases. Germline lookup yields CDR1 MNHNS and CDR2 SASEGT. There are 13 residues in the CDR3. Trimming stripped 3 bases from V and 5 bases from J, with 5 bases between.

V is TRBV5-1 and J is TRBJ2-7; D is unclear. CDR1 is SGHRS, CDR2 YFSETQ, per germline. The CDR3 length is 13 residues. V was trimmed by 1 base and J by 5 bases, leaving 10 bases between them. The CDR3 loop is CASSLKLKNEQYF. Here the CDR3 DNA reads TGCGCCAGCAGCTTGAAACTCAAGAACGAGCAGTACTTC. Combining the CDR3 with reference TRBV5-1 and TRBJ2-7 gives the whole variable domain KAGVTQTPRYLIKTRGQQVTLSCSPISGHRSVSWYQQTPGQGLQFLFEYFSETQRNKGNFPGRFSGRQFSNSRSEMNVSTLELGDSALYLCASSLKLKNEQYFGPGTRLTVT.

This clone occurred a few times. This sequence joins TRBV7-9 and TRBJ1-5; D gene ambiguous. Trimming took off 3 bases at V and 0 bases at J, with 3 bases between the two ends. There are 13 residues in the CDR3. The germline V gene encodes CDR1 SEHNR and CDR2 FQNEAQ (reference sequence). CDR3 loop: CASSFSSNQPQHF. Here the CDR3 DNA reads TGTGCCAGCAGCTTCAGTAGCAATCAGCCCCAGCATTTT.

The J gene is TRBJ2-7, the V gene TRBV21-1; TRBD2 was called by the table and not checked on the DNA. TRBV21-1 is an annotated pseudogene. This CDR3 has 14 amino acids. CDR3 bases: TGTGCCAGCGGCGGGGGTCCGAGCTCCTACGAGCAGTACTTC. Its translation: CASGGGPSSYEQYF.

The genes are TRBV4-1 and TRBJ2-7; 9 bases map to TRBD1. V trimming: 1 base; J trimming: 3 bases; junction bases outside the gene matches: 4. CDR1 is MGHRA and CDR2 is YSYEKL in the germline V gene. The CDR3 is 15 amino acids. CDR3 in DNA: TGCGCCAGCAGCCAAGGACAGGGGGGCCACTACGAGCAGTACTTC. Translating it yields CASSQGQGGHYEQYF.

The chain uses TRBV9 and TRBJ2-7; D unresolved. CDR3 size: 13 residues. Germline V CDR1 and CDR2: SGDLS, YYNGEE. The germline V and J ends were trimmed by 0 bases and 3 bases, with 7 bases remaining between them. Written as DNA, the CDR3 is TGTGCCAGCAGCGTAGATCCGTTCTACGAGCAGTACTTC. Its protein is CASSVDPFYEQYF.

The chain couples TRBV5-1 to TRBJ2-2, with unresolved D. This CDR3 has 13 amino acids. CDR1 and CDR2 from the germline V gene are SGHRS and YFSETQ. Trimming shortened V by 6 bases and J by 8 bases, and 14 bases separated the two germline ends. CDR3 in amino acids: CASTPMVGGELFF. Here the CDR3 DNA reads TGCGCCAGCACCCCCATGGTGGGTGGGGAGCTGTTTTTT.

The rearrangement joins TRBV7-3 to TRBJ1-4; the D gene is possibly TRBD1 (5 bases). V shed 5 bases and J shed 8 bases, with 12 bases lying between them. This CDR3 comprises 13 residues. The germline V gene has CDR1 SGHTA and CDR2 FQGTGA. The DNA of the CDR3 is TGTGCCAGCAGCGTACAGGCGGACGAAAAACTGTTTTTT. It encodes CASSVQADEKLFF.

In DNA form, the CDR3 reads TGTGCCAGCAGCCCCGGGACAACTTCCTACGAGCAGTACTTC. As protein: CASSPGTTSYEQYF. This chain links TRBV7-9 with TRBJ2-7, with D tentatively TRBD1 (6 bases). Germline assignment: CDR1 SEHNR and CDR2 FQNEAQ (reference sequence). V lost 5 bases, J lost 1 base, and 12 bases lay in between. The CDR3 is 14 residues long. Based on the CDR3 plus reference TRBV7-9 and TRBJ2-7, the full variable domain is DTGVSQNPRHKITKRGQNVTFRCDPISEHNRLYWYRQTLGQGPEFLTYFQNEAQLEKSRLLSDRFSAERPKGSFSTLEIQRTEQGDSAMYLCASSPGTTSYEQYFGPGTRLTVT.